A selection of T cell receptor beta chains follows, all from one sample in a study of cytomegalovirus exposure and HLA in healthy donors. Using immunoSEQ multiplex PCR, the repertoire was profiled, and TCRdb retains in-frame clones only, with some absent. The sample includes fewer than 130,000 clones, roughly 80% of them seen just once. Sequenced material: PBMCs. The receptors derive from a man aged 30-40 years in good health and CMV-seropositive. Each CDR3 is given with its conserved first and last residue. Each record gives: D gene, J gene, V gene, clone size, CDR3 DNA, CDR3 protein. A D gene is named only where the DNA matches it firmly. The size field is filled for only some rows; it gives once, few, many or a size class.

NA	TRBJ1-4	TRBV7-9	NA	TGTGCCAGCAGCTTAGAATTTGGCGGAAAACTGTTTTTT	CASSLEFGGKLFF
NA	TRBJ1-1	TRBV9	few	TGTGCCAGCAGCCAACAGGGTGAAGCTTTCTTT	CASSQQGEAFF
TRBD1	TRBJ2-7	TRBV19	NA	TGTGCCAGTAGTGTCCGGGACAGGGGCCACGAGCAGTACTTC	CASSVRDRGHEQYF
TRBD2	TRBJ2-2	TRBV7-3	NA	TGTGCCAGCAGCGTGGGGGAGGGGTACACCGGGGAGCTGTTTTTT	CASSVGEGYTGELFF
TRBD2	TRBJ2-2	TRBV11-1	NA	TGTGCCAGCAGCTTCCGGGGGGGGAACACCGGGGAGCTGTTTTTT	CASSFRGGNTGELFF
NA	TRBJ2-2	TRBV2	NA	TGTGCCAGCAAGCAAACCGGGGAGCTGTTTTTT	CASKQTGELFF
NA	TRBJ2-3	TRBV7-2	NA	TGTGCCAGCAGCTTAGCGGGGGGGCGGCCAGATACGCAGTATTTT	CASSLAGGRPDTQYF
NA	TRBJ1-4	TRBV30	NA	TGTGCCTTCAGGGTTTTAACTAATGAAAAACTGTTTTTT	CAFRVLTNEKLFF
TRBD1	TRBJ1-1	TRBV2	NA	TGTGCCAGCAGGGGAGACAGGGCCATGAACACTGAAGCTTTCTTT	CASRGDRAMNTEAFF
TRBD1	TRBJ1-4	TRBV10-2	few	TGCGCCAGCAGTTTTACCCAGGGGGCGTCTGAAAAACTGTTTTTT	CASSFTQGASEKLFF
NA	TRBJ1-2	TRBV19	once	TGTGCCAGTAGTCCCAGGGCCATCTATGGCTACACCTTC	CASSPRAIYGYTF
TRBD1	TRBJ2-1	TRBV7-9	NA	TGTGCCAGCAGCTTAGGACAGGGGGCGAGGAATGAGCAGTTCTTC	CASSLGQGARNEQFF
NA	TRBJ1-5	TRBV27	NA	TGTGCCAGCAGTTTACGGGGGGTCCTACGCAATCAGCCCCAGCATTTT	CASSLRGVLRNQPQHF
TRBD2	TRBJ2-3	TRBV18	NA	TGTGCCAGCTCACCACGGACTAGCGGGGGGGCCACAGATACGCAGTATTTT	CASSPRTSGGATDTQYF
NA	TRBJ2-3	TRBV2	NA	TGTGCCAGCAGTCCCGGAGGGGGCACAGATACGCAGTATTTT	CASSPGGGTDTQYF
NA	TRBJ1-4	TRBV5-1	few	TGCGCCAGCAGCTTGGCCGGGACACCCCGGGATGAAAAACTGTTTTTT	CASSLAGTPRDEKLFF
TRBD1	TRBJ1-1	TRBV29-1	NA	TGCAGCGGTGCAGGGGGCCCTAACACTGAAGCTTTCTTT	CSGAGGPNTEAFF
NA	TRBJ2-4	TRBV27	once	TGTGCCAGCAGTTTAAGTAGAGCCAAAAACATTCAGTACTTC	CASSLSRAKNIQYF
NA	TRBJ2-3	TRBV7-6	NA	TGTGCCAGCAGCTTTACAGGAGCAGGAAGCACAGATACGCAGTATTTT	CASSFTGAGSTDTQYF
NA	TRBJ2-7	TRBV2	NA	TGTGCCAGCAGATACTATCAGGGTAGAGGCTACGAGCAGTACTTC	CASRYYQGRGYEQYF
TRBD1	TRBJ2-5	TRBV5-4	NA	TGTGCCAGCAGCTTGGGAGGGGGCGAAGGGGAGACCCAGTACTTC	CASSLGGGEGETQYF
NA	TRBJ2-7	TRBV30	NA	TGTGCCTGGAGCACAGGGAGCGACGAGCAGTACTTC	CAWSTGSDEQYF